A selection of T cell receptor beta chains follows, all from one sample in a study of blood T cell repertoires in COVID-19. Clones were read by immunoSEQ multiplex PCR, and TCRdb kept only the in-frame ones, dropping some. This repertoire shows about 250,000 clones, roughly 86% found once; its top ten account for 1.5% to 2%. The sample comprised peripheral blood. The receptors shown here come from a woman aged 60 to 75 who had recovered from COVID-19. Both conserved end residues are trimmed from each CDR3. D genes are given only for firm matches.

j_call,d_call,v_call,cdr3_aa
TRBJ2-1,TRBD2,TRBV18,ASSPPSGGAHEQF
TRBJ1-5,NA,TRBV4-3,ASSQDGQDNQPQH
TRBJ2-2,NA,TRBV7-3,ASSFAVATGELF
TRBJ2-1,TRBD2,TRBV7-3,ASTPKSGSSYNEQF
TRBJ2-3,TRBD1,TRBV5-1,ASSLLDRDTQY
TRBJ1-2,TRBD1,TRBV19,ASRMTGSNYGYT
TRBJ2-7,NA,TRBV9,ASSSRARASSYEQY
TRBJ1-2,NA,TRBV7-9,ASSPGQSYGYT
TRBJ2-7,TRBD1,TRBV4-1,ASSQDSGTGSWAESYEQY
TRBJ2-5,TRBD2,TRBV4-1,ASSQEGWTSGVPETQY
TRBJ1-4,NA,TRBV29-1,SVDEGASNEKLF
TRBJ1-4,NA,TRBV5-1,ASSLTVNEKLF
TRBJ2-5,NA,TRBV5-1,ASSSTPGQETQY
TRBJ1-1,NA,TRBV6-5,ASSPSGNMNTEAF
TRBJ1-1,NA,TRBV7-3,ASSPMTGNTEAF
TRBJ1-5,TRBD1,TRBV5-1,ASSLSGGSQPQH